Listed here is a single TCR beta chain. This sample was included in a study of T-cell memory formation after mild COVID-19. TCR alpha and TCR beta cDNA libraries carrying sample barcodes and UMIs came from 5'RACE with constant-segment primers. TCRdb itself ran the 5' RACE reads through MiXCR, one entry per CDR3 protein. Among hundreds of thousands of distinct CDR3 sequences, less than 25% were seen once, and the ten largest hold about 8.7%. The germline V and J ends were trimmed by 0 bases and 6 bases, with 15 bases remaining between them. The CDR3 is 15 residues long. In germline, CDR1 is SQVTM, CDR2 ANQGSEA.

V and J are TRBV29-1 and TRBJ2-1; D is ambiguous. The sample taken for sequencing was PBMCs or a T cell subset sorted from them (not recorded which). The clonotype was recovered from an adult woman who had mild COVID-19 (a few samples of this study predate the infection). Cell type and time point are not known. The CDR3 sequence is CSVEERLGTPNEQFF. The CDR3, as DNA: TGCAGCGTTGAAGAAAGGCTAGGAACGCCCAATGAGCAGTTCTTC.